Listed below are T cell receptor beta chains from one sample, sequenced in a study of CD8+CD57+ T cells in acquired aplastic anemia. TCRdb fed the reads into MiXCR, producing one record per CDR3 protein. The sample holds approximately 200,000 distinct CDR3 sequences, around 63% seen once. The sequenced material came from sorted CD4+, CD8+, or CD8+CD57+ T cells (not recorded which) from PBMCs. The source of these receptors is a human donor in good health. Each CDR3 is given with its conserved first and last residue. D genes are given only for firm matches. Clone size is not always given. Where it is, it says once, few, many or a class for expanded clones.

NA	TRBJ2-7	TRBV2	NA	TGTGCCAGCAGCAACAGGGTAACCCAAAGCTCCTACGAGCAGTACTTC	CASSNRVTQSSYEQYF
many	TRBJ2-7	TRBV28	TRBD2	TGTGCCAGCAGTCCCTTAGAGACTAGCGGGACGGGCTACGAGCAGTACTTC	CASSPLETSGTGYEQYF
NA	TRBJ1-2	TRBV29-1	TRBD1	TGCAGCGCTGGGACAGCTCCCTATGGCTACACCTTC	CSAGTAPYGYTF
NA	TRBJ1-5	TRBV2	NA	TGTGCCAGCAGTGAAAGGGGTAGCAATCAGCCCCAGCATTTT	CASSERGSNQPQHF
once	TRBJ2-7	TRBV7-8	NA	TGTGCCAGCAGCTTAGCCCCCCAGCCCATGGAGCAGTACTTC	CASSLAPQPMEQYF
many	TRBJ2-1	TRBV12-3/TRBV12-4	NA	TGTGCCAGCAGTTTAAACGTCGATGAGCAGTTCTTC	CASSLNVDEQFF
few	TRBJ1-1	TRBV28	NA	TGTGCCAGCAGTCAATTCTCCGGGAACACTGAAGCTTTCTTT	CASSQFSGNTEAFF
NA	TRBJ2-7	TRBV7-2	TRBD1	TGTGCCAGCAGCTTGGGACAGGCGTCCTACGAGCAGTACTTC	CASSLGQASYEQYF
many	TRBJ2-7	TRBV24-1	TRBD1	TGTGCCACCGCCGGGGACAGGGCCACCTACGAGCAGTACTTC	CATAGDRATYEQYF
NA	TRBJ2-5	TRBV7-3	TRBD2	TGTGCCAGCAGCTTGGTGGGAGGGCGAGAGACCCAGTACTTC	CASSLVGGRETQYF
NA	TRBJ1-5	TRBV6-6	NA	TGTGCCAGCCGCGGACGGGATAGTACCTATAGCAATCAGCCCCAGCATTTT	CASRGRDSTYSNQPQHF
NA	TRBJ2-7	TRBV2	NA	TGTGCCAGCAGTGCTCGGGACGGGGGGCGGTACGAGCAGTACTTC	CASSARDGGRYEQYF
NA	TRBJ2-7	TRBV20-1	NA	TGCAGTGCTAGCCGACAGGAGTACGAGCAGTACTTC	CSASRQEYEQYF
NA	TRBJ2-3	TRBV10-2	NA	TGCGCCAGCAGCAGACCCTCGCCAGATACGCAGTATTTT	CASSRPSPDTQYF
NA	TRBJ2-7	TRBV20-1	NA	TGCAGTGCCGCACCCAGAGCAGGAGTCCACGAGCAGTACTTC	CSAAPRAGVHEQYF
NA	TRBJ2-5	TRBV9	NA	TGTGCCAGCAGCGTCCGGGGCCGGGAGTGGGAGACCCAGTACTTC	CASSVRGREWETQYF
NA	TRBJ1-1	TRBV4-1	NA	TGCGCCAGCAGCCAAGTTACGAGTAACACTGAAGCTTTCTTT	CASSQVTSNTEAFF
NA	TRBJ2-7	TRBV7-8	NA	TGTGCCAGCAGCTTAGTGGGGGCTCTGAGCTCCTACGAGCAGTACTTC	CASSLVGALSSYEQYF
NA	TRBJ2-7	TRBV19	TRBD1	TGTGCCAGTAGTCCGTACAGGGGTTACGAGCAGTACTTC	CASSPYRGYEQYF
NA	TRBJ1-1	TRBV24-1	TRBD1	TGTGCCACCAGTGATGGACAGGGGATGGCTTTCTTT	CATSDGQGMAFF
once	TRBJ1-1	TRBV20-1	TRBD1	TGCAGTGCCTGGGACAGGTATATGAACACTGAAGCTTTCTTT	CSAWDRYMNTEAFF
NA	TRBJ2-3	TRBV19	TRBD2	TGTGCCAGTATTATTAGGGGTAGCGGGCCTACAAAGCAAGATACGCAGTATTTT	CASIIRGSGPTKQDTQYF
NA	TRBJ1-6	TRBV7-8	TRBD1	TGTGCCAGCAGGGGGGACAGCTACTCCTATAATTCACCCCTCCACTTT	CASRGDSYSYNSPLHF
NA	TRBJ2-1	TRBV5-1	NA	TGCGCCAGCAGCTTGACTATCCCAACCTACAATGAGCAGTTCTTC	CASSLTIPTYNEQFF
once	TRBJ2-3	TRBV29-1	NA	TGCAGCGTCCCCATTCCAGATACGCAGTATTTT	CSVPIPDTQYF
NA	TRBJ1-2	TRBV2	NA	TGTGCCAGCAGTGACAGGGGTGAGAGCTACACCTTC	CASSDRGESYTF
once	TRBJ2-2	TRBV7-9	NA	TGTGCCAGCAGCTTACCCAGGTCTGAAACCGGGGAGCTGTTTTTT	CASSLPRSETGELFF
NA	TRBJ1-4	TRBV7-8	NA	TGTGCCAGCAGCTCCCGGGCAGGGAGGTCTGAAAAACTGTTTTTT	CASSSRAGRSEKLFF
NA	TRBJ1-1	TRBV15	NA	TGTGCCACCAGCAGAGCAACGATGGGTGAGGCTGAAGCTTTCTTT	CATSRATMGEAEAFF
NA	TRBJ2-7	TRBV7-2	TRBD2	TGTGCCAGCAGCCAGACTAGCGGGGCGGGTACCTACGAGCAGTACTTC	CASSQTSGAGTYEQYF
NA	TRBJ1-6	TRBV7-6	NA	TGTGCCAGCACTCTTAACCCAGGCCACGGGAGAGTCACCCTCCACTTT	CASTLNPGHGRVTLHF
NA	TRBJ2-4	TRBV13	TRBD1	TGTGCCAGCAGCTTAGAGGCAGGGGGCGACAAAAACATTCAGTACTTC	CASSLEAGGDKNIQYF
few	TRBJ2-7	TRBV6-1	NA	TGTGCCAGCAGTGACCCTACAGGGACCCGCTACGAGCAGTACTTC	CASSDPTGTRYEQYF
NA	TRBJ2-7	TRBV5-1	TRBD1	TGCGCCAGCAGCTTGTTGGGACAGGGTAACGGCGAGCAGTACTTC	CASSLLGQGNGEQYF
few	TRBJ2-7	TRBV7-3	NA	TGTGCCAGCAGCTTAACTACGGGAGAGCAGTACTTC	CASSLTTGEQYF
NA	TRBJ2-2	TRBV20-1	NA	TGCAGTGCTATCGCCGGGGGGCAGGACACCGGGGAGCTGTTTTTT	CSAIAGGQDTGELFF
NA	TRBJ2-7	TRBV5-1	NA	TGCGCCAGCTCGTTGGAGGGGGCATGGTACGAGCAGTACTTC	CASSLEGAWYEQYF
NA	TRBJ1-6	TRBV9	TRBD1	TGTGCCAGCAGCGTGACAGGGTCAGGGAATTCACCCCTCCACTTT	CASSVTGSGNSPLHF
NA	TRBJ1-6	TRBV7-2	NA	TGTGCCAGCAGGGCCCGACCCGAAGCACCCCTCCACTTT	CASRARPEAPLHF
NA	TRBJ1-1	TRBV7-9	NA	TGTGCCAGCAGCTTGGAAGGGCAGGGTGCTGAAGCTTTCTTT	CASSLEGQGAEAFF
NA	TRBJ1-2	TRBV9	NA	TGTGCCAGCAGCGCCCAACAGGGTTTGTCGCAGGGCTACACCTTC	CASSAQQGLSQGYTF
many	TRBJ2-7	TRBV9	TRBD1	TGTGCCAGCAGCACTGGGACAGGGCGCGCAGAGCAGTACTTC	CASSTGTGRAEQYF
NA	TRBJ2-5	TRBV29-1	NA	TGCAGCGTTTCGACCAGTGGGTGGGAAACCCAGTACTTC	CSVSTSGWETQYF
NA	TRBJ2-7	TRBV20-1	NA	TGCAGTGCCCCTGGGGAGCAGTACTTC	CSAPGEQYF
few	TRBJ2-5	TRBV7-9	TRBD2	TGTGCCAGCGCTAGGACTAGCGGGGGCCAAGAGACCCAGTACTTC	CASARTSGGQETQYF
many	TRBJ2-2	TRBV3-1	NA	TGTGCCAGCAGCCTAGCGACCGGGGAGCTGTTTTTT	CASSLATGELFF
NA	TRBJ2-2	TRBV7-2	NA	TGTGCCAGCAGTGAGGGGGGGGAGCTGTTTTTT	CASSEGGELFF
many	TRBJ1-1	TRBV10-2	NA	TGCGCCAGCAGCCCCGTTGGGAACACTGAAGCTTTCTTT	CASSPVGNTEAFF
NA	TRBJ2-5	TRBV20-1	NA	TGCAGTGCTAGTCCCCGGGGGCGAAATTGGGAGACCCAGTACTTC	CSASPRGRNWETQYF
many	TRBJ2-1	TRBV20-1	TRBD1	TGCAGTGCTAGGGACAGGGAGACTTACAATGAGCAGTTCTTC	CSARDRETYNEQFF
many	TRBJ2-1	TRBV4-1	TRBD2	TGCGCCAGCAGCCAAGTACCCCGGGGACTAGGTGAGCAGTTCTTC	CASSQVPRGLGEQFF
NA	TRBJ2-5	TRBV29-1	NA	TGCAGCGTTCGAAGGGACCAAGAGACCCAGTACTTC	CSVRRDQETQYF
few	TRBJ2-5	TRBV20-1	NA	TGCAGTGCTAGAGATCCAAGGGATACAGTGGAGACCCAGTACTTC	CSARDPRDTVETQYF
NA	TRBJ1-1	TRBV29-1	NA	TGCAGCGTTGAGGTACACGTTAAAGCTTTCTTT	CSVEVHVKAFF
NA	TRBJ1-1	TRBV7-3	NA	TGTGCCAGCAGCCTCACAGGGACGACTGAAGCTTTCTTT	CASSLTGTTEAFF